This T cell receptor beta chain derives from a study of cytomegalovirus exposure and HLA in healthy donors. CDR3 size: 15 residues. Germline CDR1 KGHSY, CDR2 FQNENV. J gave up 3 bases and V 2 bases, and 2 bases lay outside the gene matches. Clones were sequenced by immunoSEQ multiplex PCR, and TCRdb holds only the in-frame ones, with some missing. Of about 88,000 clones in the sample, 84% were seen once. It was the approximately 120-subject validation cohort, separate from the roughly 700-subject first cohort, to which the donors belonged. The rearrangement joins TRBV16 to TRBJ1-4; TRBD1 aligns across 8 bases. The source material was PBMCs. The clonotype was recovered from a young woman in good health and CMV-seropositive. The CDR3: CASSQQQGANEKLFF. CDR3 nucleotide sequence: TGTGCCAGCAGCCAACAACAGGGGGCTAATGAAAAACTGTTTTTT.